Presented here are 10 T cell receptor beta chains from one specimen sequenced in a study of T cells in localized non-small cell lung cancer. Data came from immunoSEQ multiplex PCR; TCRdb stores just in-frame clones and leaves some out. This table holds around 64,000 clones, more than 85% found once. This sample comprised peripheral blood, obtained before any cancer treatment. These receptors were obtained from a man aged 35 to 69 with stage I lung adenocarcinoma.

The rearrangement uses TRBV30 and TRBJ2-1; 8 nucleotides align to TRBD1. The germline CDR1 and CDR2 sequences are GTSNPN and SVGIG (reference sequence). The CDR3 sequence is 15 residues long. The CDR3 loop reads CARSKRDRTDNEQFF. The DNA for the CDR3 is TGTGCTCGGAGCAAGAGGGACAGGACTGACAATGAGCAGTTCTTC.

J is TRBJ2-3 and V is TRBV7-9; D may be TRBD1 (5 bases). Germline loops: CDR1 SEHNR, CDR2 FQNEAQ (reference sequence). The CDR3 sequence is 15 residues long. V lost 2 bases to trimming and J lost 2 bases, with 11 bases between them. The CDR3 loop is CASSLRAGPTDTQYF. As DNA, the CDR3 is TGTGCCAGCAGCTTAAGGGCAGGGCCCACAGATACGCAGTATTTT.

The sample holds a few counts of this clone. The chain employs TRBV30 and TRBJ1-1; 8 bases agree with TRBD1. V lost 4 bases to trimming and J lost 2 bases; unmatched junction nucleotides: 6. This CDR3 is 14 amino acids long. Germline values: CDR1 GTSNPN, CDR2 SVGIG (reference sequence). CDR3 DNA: TGTGCCTGGAATACCGGGACAGGTAACACTGAAGCTTTCTTT. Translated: CAWNTGTGNTEAFF.

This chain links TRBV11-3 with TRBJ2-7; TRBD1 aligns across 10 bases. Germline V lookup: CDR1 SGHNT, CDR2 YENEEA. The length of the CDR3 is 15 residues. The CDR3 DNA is TGTTCCAAGCAGGGACAGGGGCCCCCCGGCTACGAGCAGTACTTC. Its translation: CSKQGQGPPGYEQYF. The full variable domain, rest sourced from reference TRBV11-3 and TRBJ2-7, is EAGVVQSPRYKIIEKKQPVAFWCNPISGHNTLYWYLQNLGQGPELLIRYENEEAVDDSQLPKDRFSAERLKGVDSTLKIQPAELGDSAVYLCSKQGQGPPGYEQYFGPGTRLTVT.

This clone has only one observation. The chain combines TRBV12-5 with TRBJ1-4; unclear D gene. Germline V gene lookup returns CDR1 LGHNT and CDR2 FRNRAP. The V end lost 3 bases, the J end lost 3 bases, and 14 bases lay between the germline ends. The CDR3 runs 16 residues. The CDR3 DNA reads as TGTGCTAGTGGTTTCCCCGACATAGGAGCTAATGAAAAACTGTTTTTT. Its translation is CASGFPDIGANEKLFF.

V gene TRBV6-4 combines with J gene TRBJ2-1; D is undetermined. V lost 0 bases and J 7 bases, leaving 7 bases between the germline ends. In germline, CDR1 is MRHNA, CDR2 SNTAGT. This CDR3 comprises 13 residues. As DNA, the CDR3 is TGTGCCAGCAGTGACTCTGACCCGAATGAGCAGTTCTTC. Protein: CASSDSDPNEQFF.

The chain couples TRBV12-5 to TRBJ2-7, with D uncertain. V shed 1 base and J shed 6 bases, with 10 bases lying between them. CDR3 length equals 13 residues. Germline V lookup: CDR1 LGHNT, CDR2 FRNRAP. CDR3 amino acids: CASGLETSPEQYF. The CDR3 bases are TGTGCTAGTGGTTTGGAGACTTCACCCGAGCAGTACTTC.

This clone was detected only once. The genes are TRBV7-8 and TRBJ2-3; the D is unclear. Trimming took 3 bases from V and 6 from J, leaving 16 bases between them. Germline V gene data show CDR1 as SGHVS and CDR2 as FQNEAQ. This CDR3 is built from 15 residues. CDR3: CASSLGQLHLDTQYF. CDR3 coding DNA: TGTGCCAGCAGCTTGGGCCAGCTTCATTTGGATACGCAGTATTTT.

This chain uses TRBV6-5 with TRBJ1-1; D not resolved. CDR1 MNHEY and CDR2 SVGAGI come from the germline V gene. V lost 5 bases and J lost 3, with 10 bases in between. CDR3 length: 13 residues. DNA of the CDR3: TGTGCCAGCAGTCCGAGGGTGGACACTGAAGCTTTCTTT. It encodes CASSPRVDTEAFF.

The CDR3 protein is CASSPRGRATEAFF. In DNA form, the CDR3 reads TGTGCCAGTAGTCCCCGGGGGAGGGCTACTGAAGCTTTCTTT. This chain connects TRBV19 to TRBJ1-1; possible D gene TRBD1, 5 bases. V was trimmed by 5 bases and J by 5 bases, leaving 15 bases between them. The CDR3 is 14 amino acids. Germline loops: CDR1 LNHDA, CDR2 SQIVND (reference sequence).